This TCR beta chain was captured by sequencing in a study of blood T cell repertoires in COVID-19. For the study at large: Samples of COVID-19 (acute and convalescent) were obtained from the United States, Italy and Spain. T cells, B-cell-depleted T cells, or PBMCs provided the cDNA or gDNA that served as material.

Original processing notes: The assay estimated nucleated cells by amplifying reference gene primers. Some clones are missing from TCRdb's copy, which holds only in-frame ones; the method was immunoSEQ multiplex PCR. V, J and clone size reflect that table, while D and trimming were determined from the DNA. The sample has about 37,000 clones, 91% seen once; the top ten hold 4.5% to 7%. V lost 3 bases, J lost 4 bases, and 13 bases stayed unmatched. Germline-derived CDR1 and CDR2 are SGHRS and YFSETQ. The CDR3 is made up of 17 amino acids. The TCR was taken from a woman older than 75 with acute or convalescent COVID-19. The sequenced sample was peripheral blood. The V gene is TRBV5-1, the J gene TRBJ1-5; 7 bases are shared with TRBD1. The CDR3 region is CASSSGDRASMNQPQHF. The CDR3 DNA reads TGCGCCAGCAGCTCAGGAGACAGGGCGTCTATGAATCAGCCCCAGCATTTT.